This T cell receptor (beta chain) was recovered during a study of cytomegalovirus exposure and HLA in healthy donors. 13 Jbeta primers and 60 Vbeta primers were used for the PCR. The protocol was immunoSEQ multiplex PCR, while the TCRdb copy is restricted to in-frame clones and leaves out a portion. The sample records 200,000 to 250,000 clones, 80% to 90% being singletons. Overall study findings and caveats: As a later analysis showed, several of the most significant clusters appeared to be linked to common viral pathogens.

Trimming cost V 8 bases and J 5 bases; bases outside gene matches: 7. Looked up from germline, CDR1 is SGHTA and CDR2 is FQGNSA. The CDR3 is 13 amino acids. As for this clone: Antigen: not known.

The rearrangement joins TRBV7-2 to TRBJ2-3; TRBD2 matches at 7 bases. The sequencing sample was made of PBMCs. The TCR was taken from a man younger than 40 in good health and CMV-seronegative. DNA for the CDR3: TGTGCCAGCTTATACGTAGCGGGAGATACGCAGTATTTT. Encoded protein: CASLYVAGDTQYF. The entire variable domain, with the rest obtained from reference TRBV7-2 and TRBJ2-3, is as follows: GAGVSQSPSNKVTEKGKDVELRCDPISGHTALYWYRQSLGQGLEFLIYFQGNSAPDKSGLPSDRFSAERTGGSVSTLTIQRTQQEDSAVYLCASLYVAGDTQYFGPGTRLTVL.